This T cell receptor beta chain is from a study of T cell responses to AZD1222 COVID-19 vaccine. Study-wide points: Vaccine-related CD4 TCRs covered spike, predominating at 160-218 and 743-854. Only five or six people who got AZD1222 tested seropositive at baseline. A mostly white British donor set with more females was recruited, and clonal diversity was possibly underestimated.

Profiling relied on immunoSEQ multiplex PCR, and the TCRdb table lists in-frame clones only, not all of them. The sample shows fewer than 85,000 clones, 89% of them seen only once. As to this clone: The antigen is undetermined.

V lost 4 bases, J lost 2 bases, and 7 bases stayed unmatched. The CDR3 spans 18 residues. Per the germline V gene, CDR1 is KGHSH and CDR2 is LQKENI. Sequences were derived from peripheral blood, sampled 28 days after the second AZD1222 dose. The sequence came from an adult who received the AZD1222 COVID-19 vaccine. The chain has TRBV18 and TRBJ2-2, with 13 bases lining up with TRBD2. The CDR3 nucleotides are TGTGCCAGCTCACGGACCGGGACTAGCGGGATCAACACCGGGGAGCTGTTTTTT. Translating it yields CASSRTGTSGINTGELFF.